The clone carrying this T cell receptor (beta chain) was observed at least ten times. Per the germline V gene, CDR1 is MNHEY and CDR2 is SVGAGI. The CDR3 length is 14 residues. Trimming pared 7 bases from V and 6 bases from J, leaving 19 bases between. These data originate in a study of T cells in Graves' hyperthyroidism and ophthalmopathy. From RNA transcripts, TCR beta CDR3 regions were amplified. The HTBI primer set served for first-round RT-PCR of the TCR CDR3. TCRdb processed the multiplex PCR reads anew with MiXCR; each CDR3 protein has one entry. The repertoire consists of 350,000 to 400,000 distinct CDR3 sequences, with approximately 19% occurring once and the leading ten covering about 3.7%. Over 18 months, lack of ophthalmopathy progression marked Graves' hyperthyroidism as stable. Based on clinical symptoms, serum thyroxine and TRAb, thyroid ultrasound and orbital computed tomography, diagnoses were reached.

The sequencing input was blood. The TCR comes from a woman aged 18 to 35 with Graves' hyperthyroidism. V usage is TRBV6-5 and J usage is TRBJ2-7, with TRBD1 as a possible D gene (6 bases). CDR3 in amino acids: CASTSETGPSEQYF. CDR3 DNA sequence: TGTGCCAGCACATCAGAGACAGGCCCGTCCGAGCAGTACTTC.